The 16 T cell receptor beta chains presented below share a single source sample, sequenced in a study of T cell responses to AZD1222 COVID-19 vaccine. The assay was immunoSEQ multiplex PCR, and TCRdb's table has in-frame clones only and misses some. Of some 80,000 clones listed, about three quarters are singletons. This specimen was peripheral blood, taken 28 days after the second dose of the MenACWY control vaccine. The receptors stem from an adult who received the MenACWY meningococcal vaccine as a control.

This chain connects TRBV3-1 (or the pseudogene TRBV3-2) to TRBJ1-4, with 11 bases identical to TRBD1. Germline values: CDR1 LGHDT, CDR2 YNNKEL (reference sequence). This CDR3 is 17 amino acids long. Germline trimming cut 4 bases from V and 3 bases from J; bases unmatched to any gene: 7. The CDR3 DNA reads as TGTGCCAGCAGCCTTGGGACAGGGGGAAGATCTAATGAAAAACTGTTTTTT. Translating it yields CASSLGTGGRSNEKLFF.

The rearrangement links TRBV7-9 to TRBJ1-2; D is possibly TRBD1 (6 bases). This CDR3 has 14 amino acids. CDR1 SEHNR and CDR2 FQNEAQ come from the germline V gene (reference sequence). Trimming took off 7 bases at V and 4 bases at J, with 16 bases between the two ends. CDR3: CASTLGAGSYGYTF. DNA of the CDR3: TGTGCCAGCACCCTGGGGGCAGGGAGCTATGGCTACACCTTC.

This clone was detected only once. This chain links TRBV2 with TRBJ1-1; D not resolved. From germline, CDR1 is SNHLY and CDR2 FYNNEI. This CDR3 is built from 14 residues. The ends were cut back, 5 bases at V and 1 base at J, with 11 bases in the middle. The CDR3 region has the DNA TGTGCCAGCAGTCTTGAGAGATCGAACACTGAAGCTTTCTTT. Its protein product is CASSLERSNTEAFF.

The V gene is TRBV19, the J gene TRBJ2-7, with D uncertain. Trimming removed 3 bases from V and 2 bases from J, with 11 bases in between. CDR3 length: 14 residues. Germline V gene data show CDR1 as LNHDA and CDR2 as SQIVND (reference sequence). The CDR3 DNA reads as TGTGCCAGTAGTATTTCTATCCGAACCTACGAGCAGTACTTC. Translated: CASSISIRTYEQYF.

This clone was seen once. This chain connects TRBV2 to TRBJ2-2; TRBD1 matches at 7 bases. J gave up 0 bases and V 5 bases, and 6 bases lay outside the gene matches. This CDR3 has 16 residues. Per the germline V gene, CDR1 is SNHLY and CDR2 is FYNNEI. The CDR3 here is CASSREGTANTGELFF. Here the CDR3 DNA reads TGTGCCAGCAGTCGCGAGGGGACAGCGAACACCGGGGAGCTGTTTTTT.

The rearrangement joins TRBV23-1 to TRBJ1-1; D is uncertain. TRBV23-1 is noted as an ORF with a role that remains uncertain. V was pared by 6 bases and J by 0 bases, with 11 bases between. The CDR3 is made up of 14 amino acids. CDR3 coding DNA: TGCGCCAGCAGGCGTCAGAGGGTGAACACTGAAGCTTTCTTT. Translation: CASRRQRVNTEAFF.

The J gene is TRBJ2-5, the V gene TRBV28, with a tentative D call TRBD2 (5 bases). The CDR3 runs 14 residues. CDR1 and CDR2 (germline): MDHEN, SYDVKM. With 2 bases removed from V and 7 bases from J, the gap between germline ends came to 14 bases. The CDR3 loop is CASSLRGWLWTQYF. The CDR3, as DNA: TGTGCCAGCAGTTTAAGAGGGTGGTTATGGACCCAGTACTTC.

The chain employs TRBV28 and TRBJ1-4, with no clear D. The V end lost 4 bases, the J end lost 3 bases, and 12 bases lay between the germline ends. The germline CDR1 and CDR2 sequences are MDHEN and SYDVKM. The CDR3 sequence is 15 residues long. CDR3 region: CASSSYRGSNEKLFF. As DNA, the CDR3 is TGTGCCAGCAGTTCCTACCGGGGATCTAATGAAAAACTGTTTTTT.

The genes are TRBV10-3 and TRBJ2-1, with 9 nucleotides matching TRBD1. V shed 6 bases, J shed 0 bases, and the junction held 3 bases outside the gene matches. This CDR3 is 15 amino acids long. The germline gives CDR1 ENHRY, CDR2 SYGVKD. As DNA, the CDR3 is TGTGCCATCAGACCGGGACAGGGCTCCTACAATGAGCAGTTCTTC. Translation gives CAIRPGQGSYNEQFF.

This clone was counted only a few times. V usage is TRBV30 and J usage is TRBJ1-2, with D perhaps TRBD1 (6 bases). The CDR3 spans 15 residues. Trimming took 0 bases from V and 8 from J, leaving 19 bases between them. The V gene's germline CDR1 is GTSNPN and CDR2 SVGIG (reference sequence). The CDR3 coding sequence is TGTGCCTGGAGTGTATCAGGGGCCGGTGTGGGAGGCTACACCTTC. Its translation: CAWSVSGAGVGGYTF.

This clone was observed a handful of times. The chain links TRBV28 to TRBJ1-5, with 7 bases identical to TRBD1. Germline trimming cut 2 bases from V and 3 bases from J; bases unmatched to any gene: 10. Per the germline V gene, CDR1 is MDHEN and CDR2 is SYDVKM. The CDR3 is 17 amino acids. CDR3 DNA sequence: TGTGCCAGCAGTTTAGCAGGGGGGGTATATGTCAATCAGCCCCAGCATTTT. Protein product: CASSLAGGVYVNQPQHF.

The CDR3 is CSVTGGNGYTF. CDR3 sequence (DNA): TGCAGCGTTACAGGGGGCAATGGCTACACCTTC. The chain joins TRBV29-1 to TRBJ1-2; 9 nucleotides agree with TRBD1. Germline trimming cut 5 bases from V and 6 bases from J; bases unmatched to any gene: 1. CDR1 and CDR2 from the germline V gene are SQVTM and ANQGSEA. The CDR3 runs 11 residues. Full variable domain (remainder filled in from reference TRBV29-1 and TRBJ1-2): SAVISQKPSRDICQRGTSLTIQCQVDSQVTMMFWYRQQPGQSLTLIATANQGSEATYESGFVIDKFPISRPNLTFSTLTVSNMSPEDSSIYLCSVTGGNGYTFGSGTRLTVV.

This clone was recorded once. J is TRBJ1-6 and V is TRBV2; TRBD1 matches 7 bases. This CDR3 has 17 residues. Germline V gene lookup returns CDR1 SNHLY and CDR2 FYNNEI. Trimming removed 7 bases from V and 7 bases from J; junction bases left unmatched: 16. The CDR3 bases are TGTGCCAGCAAGTTTGGACAGGTCTATTCGGGAAATTCACCCCTCCACTTT. Its protein is CASKFGQVYSGNSPLHF.

The chain joins TRBV6-6 to TRBJ1-4; D is unresolved. CDR1 and CDR2 (germline): MNHNY, SVGAGI (reference sequence). The CDR3 is 13 amino acids. Trimming cost V 6 bases and J 3 bases, with 8 bases left between them. The CDR3 DNA is TGTGCCAGCAGACAGAATTCTAATGAAAAACTGTTTTTT. Amino acid sequence: CASRQNSNEKLFF.

This clone came up many times. The chain links TRBV30 to TRBJ1-6; TRBD1 agrees at 7 bases. CDR1 and CDR2 (germline): GTSNPN, SVGIG (reference sequence). This CDR3 has 14 amino acids. V dropped 2 bases and J dropped 5; count of bases not matched to a gene: 3. CDR3 amino acids: CAWSRGTDNSPLHF. Written as DNA, the CDR3 is TGTGCCTGGAGTCGGGGGACAGATAATTCACCCCTCCACTTT.

This chain links TRBV19 with TRBJ1-1; maybe TRBD1 (5 bases). Germline V lookup: CDR1 LNHDA, CDR2 SQIVND (reference sequence). The V end was cut by 9 bases, the J end by 5 bases, with 22 bases between. The CDR3 spans 15 residues. CDR3 region: CASRPDGHLRTEAFF. The CDR3 region has the DNA TGTGCCAGCAGACCCGACGGACACCTAAGGACTGAAGCTTTCTTT.